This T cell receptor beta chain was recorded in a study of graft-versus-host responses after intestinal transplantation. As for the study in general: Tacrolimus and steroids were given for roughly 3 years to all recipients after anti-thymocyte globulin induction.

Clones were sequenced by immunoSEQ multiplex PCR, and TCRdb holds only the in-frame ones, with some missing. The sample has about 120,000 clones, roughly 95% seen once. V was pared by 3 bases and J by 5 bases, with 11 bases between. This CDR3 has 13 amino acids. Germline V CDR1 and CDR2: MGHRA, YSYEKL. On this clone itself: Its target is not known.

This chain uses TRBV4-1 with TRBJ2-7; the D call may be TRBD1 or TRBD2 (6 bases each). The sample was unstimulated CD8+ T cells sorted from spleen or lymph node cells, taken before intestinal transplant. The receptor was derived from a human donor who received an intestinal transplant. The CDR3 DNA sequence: TGCGCCAGCAGCCACAGGGGAGGCCACGAGCAGTACTTC. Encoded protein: CASSHRGGHEQYF.